One and the same sample provided the 17 T cell receptor beta chains below, sequenced in a study of cytomegalovirus exposure and HLA in healthy donors. With 60 Vbeta and 13 Jbeta primers, the PCR was carried out. Libraries were prepared by immunoSEQ multiplex PCR; TCRdb keeps only in-frame clonotypes and omits some of them. The sample's table shows around 200,000 clones. Specimen: PBMCs. Source of these receptors: a woman aged 25 to 39 in good health and CMV-seropositive.

The gene calls are TRBV30 and TRBJ1-2; 9 bases align to TRBD1. V shed 7 bases, J shed 8 bases, and the junction held 5 bases outside the gene matches. The CDR3 sequence is 11 residues long. Germline-derived CDR1 and CDR2 are GTSNPN and SVGIG (reference sequence). CDR3 nucleotides: TGTGCCTATGACAGGGGGGGCGGCTACACCTTC. It yields the protein CAYDRGGGYTF.

V usage is TRBV25-1 and J usage is TRBJ2-2, with 7 bases fitting TRBD1. The CDR3 covers 15 residues. The germline V gene has CDR1 MGHDK and CDR2 SYGVNS. Trimming removed 6 bases from V and 6 bases from J; junction bases left unmatched: 10. CDR3 nucleotides: TGTGCCAGCAGCCCGCGGCAGGGGGAAGCCGGGGAGCTGTTTTTT. Translating it yields CASSPRQGEAGELFF.

The gene calls are TRBV18 and TRBJ1-3, with 10 bases aligning to TRBD1. Germline values: CDR1 KGHSH, CDR2 LQKENI. With V trimmed by 5 bases and J by 0 bases, 4 bases remained unmatched. The CDR3 runs to 16 residues. The chain's CDR3 is CASSSGQGGSGNTIYF. The CDR3, as DNA: TGTGCCAGCTCAAGCGGACAGGGGGGCTCTGGAAACACCATATATTTT.

This sequence joins TRBV9 and TRBJ2-7, with TRBD2 matching 9 bases. Germline-derived CDR1 and CDR2 are SGDLS and YYNGEE. After removal of 3 bases from V and 2 bases from J, the junction contained 3 bases not matched to a gene. This CDR3 region has 14 residues. In nucleotides, the CDR3 is TGTGCCAGCAGCGCGGGACTAGCAACCTACGAGCAGTACTTC. Translated, it gives CASSAGLATYEQYF.

This chain joins TRBV6-5 and TRBJ1-2; 9 nucleotides line up with TRBD1. The CDR3 spans 16 residues. V gave up 2 bases and J gave up 6 bases; unmatched junction bases: 10. Germline assignment: CDR1 MNHEY and CDR2 SVGAGI. Written as DNA, the CDR3 is TGTGCCAGCAGTTACATTATGGGACAGGGTGGGGATGGCTACACCTTC. This translates into CASSYIMGQGGDGYTF.

The chain recombines TRBV6-1 with TRBJ2-1, with 7 positions matching TRBD1. The CDR3 has 15 amino acids. J was trimmed by 4 bases and V by 3 bases; bases with no gene match: 6. Germline CDR1 is MNHNS and CDR2 is SASEGT. The CDR3 sequence is CASSEGQSPYNEQFF. The CDR3 DNA reads TGTGCCAGCAGTGAGGGACAGAGTCCATACAATGAGCAGTTCTTC.

This chain links TRBV7-2 with TRBJ2-7; 9 bases are shared with TRBD2. V shed 1 base, J shed 7 bases, and the junction held 2 bases outside the gene matches. The CDR3 length is 13 residues. Germline CDR1 SGHTA, CDR2 FQGNSA. The CDR3 here is CASSLVSGREQYF. The CDR3 DNA sequence: TGTGCCAGCAGCTTAGTAAGCGGGAGGGAGCAGTACTTC.

The chain couples TRBV10-1 to TRBJ1-1; D is uncertain. V shed 1 base and J shed 4 bases, with 13 bases lying between them. CDR1 and CDR2 from the germline V gene are WNHNN and SYGVQD (reference sequence). This CDR3 contains 15 residues. The CDR3 here is CASSEWSLEGTEAFF. DNA for the CDR3: TGCGCCAGCAGTGAGTGGAGCCTCGAGGGCACTGAAGCTTTCTTT.

CDR3 coding DNA: TGTGCCAGCAACCCCTTCGGGACAGGGGCGGTTGGGATGGCCCTCCACTTT. Its protein is CASNPFGTGAVGMALHF. The rearrangement uses TRBV27 and TRBJ1-6; 10 nucleotides line up with TRBD1. Germline loops: CDR1 MNHEY, CDR2 SMNVEV (reference sequence). The trim removed 7 bases at V and 14 bases at J, leaving 20 bases unmatched. This CDR3 region has 17 residues.

The CDR3: CASSLYASGPRGRQYF. The CDR3 nucleotides read TGTGCCAGCAGCTTGTACGCTAGCGGACCTCGGGGTAGGCAGTATTTT. The V and J genes are TRBV5-4 and TRBJ2-3, with TRBD2 matching 7 bases. CDR1 is SGHNT, CDR2 YYREEE, per germline (reference sequence). V shed 1 base and J 11 bases; nucleotides not matched to a gene: 16. The CDR3 consists of 16 residues.

The V and J genes are TRBV28 and TRBJ1-4; D perhaps matches TRBD1 (5 bases). The CDR3 is made up of 14 amino acids. V lost 1 base, J lost 6 bases, and 9 bases lay in between. Germline CDR1 and CDR2: MDHEN and SYDVKM. The CDR3 nucleotides are TGTGCCAGCAGTTTATTCGGGGGGGATGAAAAACTGTTTTTT. Its protein product is CASSLFGGDEKLFF.

In the case of this clone: The sample holds other DNA sequences that translate to the same CDR3. The chain links TRBV18 to TRBJ1-2; TRBD1 matches at 9 bases. The CDR3 sequence is 15 residues long. V dropped 2 bases and J dropped 0; count of bases not matched to a gene: 1. The germline V gene encodes CDR1 KGHSH and CDR2 LQKENI. The CDR3: CASSPGQGTNYGYTF. CDR3 nucleotide sequence: TGTGCCAGCTCACCAGGACAGGGGACTAACTATGGCTACACCTTC.

The chain employs TRBV7-6 and TRBJ1-3; D is perhaps TRBD1 (5 bases). Germline CDR1 and CDR2: SGHVS and FNYEAQ. The CDR3 contains 17 residues. The V end lost 1 base, the J end lost 0 bases, and 13 bases lay between the germline ends. The CDR3 nucleotides are TGTGCCAGCAGCTTAGGGGGGGTTAGCTTCTCTGGAAACACCATATATTTT. Its protein product is CASSLGGVSFSGNTIYF.

The chain carries TRBV19 and TRBJ1-2, with 8 bases lining up with TRBD1. The germline gives CDR1 LNHDA, CDR2 SQIVND (reference sequence). This CDR3 spans 14 amino acids. CDR3 DNA sequence: TGTGCAACTTACGGACAGGGCGTTAACTATGGCTACACCTTC. It specifies CATYGQGVNYGYTF.

V usage is TRBV19 and J usage is TRBJ1-5; no clear D gene. From germline, CDR1 is LNHDA and CDR2 SQIVND (reference sequence). The CDR3 totals 17 residues. V lost 3 bases and J 0 bases, leaving 15 bases between the germline ends. This CDR3 is CASSILAEDYSNQPQHF. In nucleotides, the CDR3 is TGTGCCAGTAGTATCTTGGCAGAGGATTATAGCAATCAGCCCCAGCATTTT.

This sequence joins TRBV4-1 and TRBJ2-2; D perhaps matches TRBD1 (5 bases). Germline V CDR1 and CDR2: MGHRA, YSYEKL. Trimming left V 4 bases short and J 1 base short, with 7 bases between. The CDR3 is 14 amino acids. The CDR3 is CASSLGQNTGELFF. DNA for the CDR3: TGCGCCAGCAGCCTCGGACAGAACACCGGGGAGCTGTTTTTT.

The V and J genes are TRBV2 and TRBJ1-2, with D hard to call. Trimming stripped 8 bases from V and 1 base from J, with 17 bases between. In germline, CDR1 is SNHLY, CDR2 FYNNEI. CDR3 length: 15 residues. CDR3 sequence: CASLRGGVDNYGYTF. In DNA form, the CDR3 reads TGTGCCAGCTTGCGAGGCGGGGTAGATAACTATGGCTACACCTTC. The full variable domain, rest sourced from reference TRBV2 and TRBJ1-2, is EPEVTQTPSHQVTQMGQEVILRCVPISNHLYFYWYRQILGQKVEFLVSFYNNEISEKSEIFDDQFSVERPDGSNFTLKIRSTKLEDSAMYFCASLRGGVDNYGYTFGSGTRLTVV.